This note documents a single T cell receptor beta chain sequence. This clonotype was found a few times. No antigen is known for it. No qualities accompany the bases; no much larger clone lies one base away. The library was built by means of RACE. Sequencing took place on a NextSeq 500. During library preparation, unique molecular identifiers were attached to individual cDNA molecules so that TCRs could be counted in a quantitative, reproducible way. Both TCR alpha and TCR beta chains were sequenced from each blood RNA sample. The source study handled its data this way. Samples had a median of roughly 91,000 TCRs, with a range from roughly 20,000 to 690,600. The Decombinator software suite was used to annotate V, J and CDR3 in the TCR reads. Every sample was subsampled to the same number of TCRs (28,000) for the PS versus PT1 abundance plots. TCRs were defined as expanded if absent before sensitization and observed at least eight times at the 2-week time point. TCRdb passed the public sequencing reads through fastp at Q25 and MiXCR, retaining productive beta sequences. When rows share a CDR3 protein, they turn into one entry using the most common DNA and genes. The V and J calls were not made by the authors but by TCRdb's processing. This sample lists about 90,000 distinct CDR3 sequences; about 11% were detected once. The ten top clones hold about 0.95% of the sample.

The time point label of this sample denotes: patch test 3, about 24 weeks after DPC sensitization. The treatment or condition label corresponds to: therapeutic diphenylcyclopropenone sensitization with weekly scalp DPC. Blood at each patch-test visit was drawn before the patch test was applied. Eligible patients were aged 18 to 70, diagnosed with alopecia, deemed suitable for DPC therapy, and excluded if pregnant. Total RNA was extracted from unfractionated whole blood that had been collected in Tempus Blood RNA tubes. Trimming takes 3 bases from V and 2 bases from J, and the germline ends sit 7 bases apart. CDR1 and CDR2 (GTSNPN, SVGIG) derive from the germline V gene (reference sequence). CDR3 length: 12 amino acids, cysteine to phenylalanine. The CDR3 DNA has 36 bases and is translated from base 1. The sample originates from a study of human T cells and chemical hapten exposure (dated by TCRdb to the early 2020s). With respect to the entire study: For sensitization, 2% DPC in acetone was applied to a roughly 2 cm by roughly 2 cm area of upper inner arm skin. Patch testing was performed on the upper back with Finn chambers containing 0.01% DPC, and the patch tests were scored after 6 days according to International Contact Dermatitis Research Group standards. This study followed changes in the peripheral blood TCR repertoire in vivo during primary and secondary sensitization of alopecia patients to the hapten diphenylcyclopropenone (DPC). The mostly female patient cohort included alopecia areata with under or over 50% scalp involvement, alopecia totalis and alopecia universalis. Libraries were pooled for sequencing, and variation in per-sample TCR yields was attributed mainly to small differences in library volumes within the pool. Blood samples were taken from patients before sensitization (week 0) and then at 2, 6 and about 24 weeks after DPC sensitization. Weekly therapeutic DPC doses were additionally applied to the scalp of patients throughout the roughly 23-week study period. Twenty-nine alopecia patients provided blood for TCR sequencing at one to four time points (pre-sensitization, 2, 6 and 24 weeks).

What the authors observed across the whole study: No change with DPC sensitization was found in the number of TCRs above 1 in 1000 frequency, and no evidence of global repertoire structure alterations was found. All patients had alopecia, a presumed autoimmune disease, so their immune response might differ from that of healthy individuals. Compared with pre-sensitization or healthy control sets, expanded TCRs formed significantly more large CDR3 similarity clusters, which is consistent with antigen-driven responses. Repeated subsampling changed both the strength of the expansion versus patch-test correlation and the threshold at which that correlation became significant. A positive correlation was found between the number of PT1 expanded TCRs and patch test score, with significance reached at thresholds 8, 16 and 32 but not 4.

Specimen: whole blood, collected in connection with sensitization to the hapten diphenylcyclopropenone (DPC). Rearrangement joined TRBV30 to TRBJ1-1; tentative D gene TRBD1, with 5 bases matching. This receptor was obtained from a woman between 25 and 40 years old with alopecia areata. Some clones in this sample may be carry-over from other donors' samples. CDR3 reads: CAWRGGNTEAFF. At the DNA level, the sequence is TGTGCCTGGAGGGGGGGAAACACTGAAGCTTTCTTT.